The T cell receptor (beta chain) under discussion was sequenced for a study of shared clonotypes between healthy human individuals. CDR1 and CDR2 (germline): SQVTM, ANQGSEA. This CDR3 has 13 residues. Trimming cost V 6 bases and J 5 bases; bases outside gene matches: 8. The naive CD8 fraction comprised CD45RO-negative cells positively selected for CCR7 and excluded terminally differentiated effector memory CD45RA+ cells. Produced via immunoSEQ multiplex PCR; TCRdb's table is partial and in-frame only. The sample contains around 600,000 clones, 98% of which appear only once. This TCR came from a young man in good health. The J gene is TRBJ2-3, the V gene TRBV29-1, with 7 bases that match TRBD1. The sequenced sample was naive CD8+ T cells sorted from blood. As DNA, the CDR3 is TGCAGCGTCCTTAGACAGGGTGGAGATACGCAGTATTTT. Protein sequence: CSVLRQGGDTQYF.